A selection of T cell receptor beta chains follows, all from one sample in a study of shared clonotypes between healthy human individuals. Clones were sequenced by immunoSEQ multiplex PCR, and TCRdb holds only the in-frame ones, with some missing. The sample consists of some 2.1 million clones, just over 90% of them appearing once. The sequencing input was naive CD8+ T cells from PBMCs. Every receptor here comes from a man in his late teens or twenties in good health. Some clones in this sample may be carry-over from other donors' samples. CDR3s include the opening cysteine and the closing phenylalanine or tryptophan. The D gene is left open where the match is weak. Expanded clones are given a class, and other clones once, few, many or no size at all.

>TRBD1|TRBV7-6|17|TRBJ2-7|-
TGTGCCAGCAGCGAGGAATTAGGGGACAGGAGCTCCTACGAGCAGTACTTC
CASSEELGDRSSYEQYF
>-|TRBV11-2|13|TRBJ1-2|-
TGTGCCAGCAGCTCGACAGCTTCTAGTGGCTACACCTTC
CASSSTASSGYTF
>TRBD1|TRBV19|15|TRBJ2-7|-
TGTGCCAGTAGTCTACGGACAGGGTTCGGTTACGAGCAGTACTTC
CASSLRTGFGYEQYF
>-|TRBV28|12|TRBJ1-2|-
TGTGCCAGCAGTTTTAGCGTCGGGGGCTACACCTTC
CASSFSVGGYTF
>-|TRBV28|16|TRBJ2-5|-
TGTGCCTCTGACCAGATGGGATGGGAACGTCAAGAGACCCAGTACTTC
CASDQMGWERQETQYF
>TRBD1|TRBV5-1|14|TRBJ1-2|-
TGCGCCAGCAGCTTGACAGGGGGGGTCTATGGCTACACCTTC
CASSLTGGVYGYTF
>TRBD1|TRBV27|15|TRBJ2-2|-
TGTGCCAGCAGTTTGGGACAGGGGAACACCGGGGAGCTGTTTTTT
CASSLGQGNTGELFF
>-|TRBV7-9|16|TRBJ2-7|-
TGTGCCAGCAGCTCCCACCTAGCGATCGAAACCTACGAGCAGTACTTC
CASSSHLAIETYEQYF
>-|TRBV9|14|TRBJ2-1|-
TGTGCCAGCAGCGTGGCGGATTCCTACAATGAGCAGTTCTTC
CASSVADSYNEQFF
>-|TRBV19|12|TRBJ1-1|-
TGTGCCAGTAGCGGGAGTAGCACTGAAGCTTTCTTT
CASSGSSTEAFF
>-|TRBV11-2|15|TRBJ2-7|-
TGTGCCAGCAGTATTCGGGTATGGGAATCCTACGAGCAGTACTTC
CASSIRVWESYEQYF
>-|TRBV6-1|13|TRBJ1-1|once
TGTGCCAGCAGTGAAATCAGGAACACTGAAGCTTTCTTT
CASSEIRNTEAFF
>-|TRBV7-9|15|TRBJ2-7|-
TGTGCCAGCAGCCCCATGGGGACCAACTCCTACGAGCAGTACTTC
CASSPMGTNSYEQYF
>-|TRBV9|13|TRBJ1-1|few
TGTGCCAGCAGCGTAGAGGGGTTTGGGGAAGCTTTCTTT
CASSVEGFGEAFF
>TRBD1|TRBV11-2|16|TRBJ2-3|-
TGTGCCAGCAGCCCTGACAGGGTTAACGCGGCAGATACGCAGTATTTT
CASSPDRVNAADTQYF
>-|TRBV5-4|14|TRBJ2-7|-
TGTGCCAGCAGCTTGGGGTCAGGACTCTACGAGCAGTACTTC
CASSLGSGLYEQYF
>-|TRBV18|15|TRBJ2-7|-
TGTGCCAGCTCACCTTTCGAGCGGGTTGCCTACGAGCAGTACTTC
CASSPFERVAYEQYF
>TRBD2|TRBV9|15|TRBJ2-5|-
TGTGCCAGCAGCTATTCGGGGCGGGGGTCGGAGACCCAGTACTTC
CASSYSGRGSETQYF
>TRBD1|TRBV27|16|TRBJ2-7|-
TGTGCCAGCAGTGCACTTCGGACAGGCCCAGGGTCCGAGCAGTACTTC
CASSALRTGPGSEQYF
>TRBD1|TRBV27|14|TRBJ2-7|-
TGTGCCAGCAGTTTACGGACAGGTCAGGCCGAGCAGTACTTC
CASSLRTGQAEQYF
>-|TRBV9|14|TRBJ2-5|-
TGTGCCAGCAGCCCCTATGGGTCCATGGAGACCCAGTACTTC
CASSPYGSMETQYF
>TRBD2|TRBV6-5|14|TRBJ2-5|once
TGTGCCACAGGACTAGCGGGGATTCAAGAGACCCAGTACTTC
CATGLAGIQETQYF
>-|TRBV4-1|16|TRBJ2-1|-
TGCGCCAGCAGCCAAGATCCCGGGATATCCTACAATGAGCAGTTCTTC
CASSQDPGISYNEQFF
>-|TRBV19|17|TRBJ1-5|-
TGTGCCAGTCTCGAAACTGAATATGCAGGTTTAAATCAGCCCCAGCATTTT
CASLETEYAGLNQPQHF
>-|TRBV29-1|12|TRBJ2-2|-
TGCAGCGTTGAGGGTGGCTCCGGGGAGCTGTTTTTT
CSVEGGSGELFF
>TRBD1|TRBV7-3|14|TRBJ2-3|-
TGTGCCAGCAGCCGAGGACAGGGGGTAGATACGCAGTATTTT
CASSRGQGVDTQYF
>TRBD1|TRBV7-6|13|TRBJ2-1|-
TGTGCCAGCAGCTTTGGACAGGGCGATGAGCAGTTCTTC
CASSFGQGDEQFF
>-|TRBV28|14|TRBJ2-5|-
TGTGCCACCCACACTCTCGGGGTCCAAGAGACCCAGTACTTC
CATHTLGVQETQYF
>TRBD2|TRBV9|17|TRBJ2-1|-
TGTGCCAGCAGCGAGACGGAAGCTAGCGGGAATTACAATGAGCAGTTCTTC
CASSETEASGNYNEQFF
>TRBD2|TRBV28|16|TRBJ2-3|-
TGTGCCAGCAGTTTATCAACTAGCGGTTACACAGATACGCAGTATTTT
CASSLSTSGYTDTQYF
>-|TRBV9|15|TRBJ1-2|-
TGTGCCAGCAGCGTAGGCGGAGGGCAGAATCATGGCTACACCTTC
CASSVGGGQNHGYTF
>-|TRBV30|12|TRBJ1-1|once
TGTGCCTGGAGTCTAGAGGGCACGGAAGCTTTCTTT
CAWSLEGTEAFF